This is a list of T cell receptor beta chains from one sample in a study of blood T cell repertoires in COVID-19. Only in-frame clones appear in the TCRdb table, and some are missing; sequencing was by immunoSEQ multiplex PCR. This sample has about 240,000 clones, with approximately 90% found just once. Sequences were obtained from PBMCs or T cells enriched from blood (not recorded which). The origin of the receptors is a woman in her 30s who had recovered from COVID-19. The CDR3 runs from the conserved cysteine through the conserved F or W. D genes are given only for firm matches. Part of the rows lack a size; the others show once, few, many or a class for expanded clones.

NA	TRBV28	TRBJ1-5	TRBD1	CASSLSPGQRYSNQPQHF	TGTGCCAGCAGTTTATCCCCGGGACAGAGATATAGCAATCAGCCCCAGCATTTT
NA	TRBV19	TRBJ2-7	TRBD2	CASSKTSGTYEQYF	TGTGCCAGTAGCAAGACTAGCGGTACCTACGAGCAGTACTTC
NA	TRBV4-3	TRBJ2-7	NA	CASSVVPGSYEQYF	TGCGCCAGCAGCGTAGTTCCGGGGTCCTACGAGCAGTACTTC
NA	TRBV2	TRBJ1-4	NA	CASSEIGQGSEKLFF	TGTGCCAGCAGTGAGATTGGGCAGGGTAGTGAAAAACTGTTTTTT
few	TRBV30	TRBJ2-1	TRBD2	CAWSGGLAGVGEQFF	TGTGCCTGGAGTGGGGGACTAGCGGGAGTGGGTGAGCAGTTCTTC
NA	TRBV5-1	TRBJ1-2	NA	CASSCCLGRDYGYTF	TGCGCCAGCAGCTGTTGCCTAGGCAGGGACTATGGCTACACCTTC
NA	TRBV7-2	TRBJ2-2	NA	CASSAELNTGELFF	TGTGCCAGCAGCGCCGAGCTTAACACCGGGGAGCTGTTTTTT
NA	TRBV30	TRBJ1-1	NA	CAWSVGGFGTEAFF	TGTGCCTGGAGTGTAGGGGGTTTCGGCACTGAAGCTTTCTTT
NA	TRBV29-1	TRBJ2-1	NA	CSVRQAPHYEQFF	TGCAGCGTACGACAGGCCCCGCACTATGAGCAGTTCTTC
NA	TRBV5-1	TRBJ2-3	NA	CASSIGSTDTQYF	TGCGCCAGCAGCATCGGGAGCACAGATACGCAGTATTTT
NA	TRBV4-1	TRBJ2-7	TRBD2	CASSQDGTSRYEQYF	TGCGCCAGCAGCCAAGATGGGACTAGTCGGTACGAGCAGTACTTC
NA	TRBV27	TRBJ2-5	TRBD2	CASSRFGGGRWETQYF	TGTGCCAGCAGTCGCTTTGGAGGCGGGAGGTGGGAGACCCAGTACTTC
NA	TRBV18	TRBJ2-5	TRBD1	CASSETGGEETQYF	TGTGCCAGCTCAGAGACAGGGGGAGAAGAGACCCAGTACTTC
NA	TRBV3-1/TRBV3-2	TRBJ2-1	TRBD2	CASSQNPPGLAGDEQFF	TGTGCCAGCAGCCAAAATCCTCCGGGACTAGCGGGAGATGAGCAGTTCTTC
NA	TRBV28	TRBJ2-4	TRBD2	CASSLTSAVENIQYF	TGTGCCAGCAGCTTGACTAGCGCCGTAGAAAACATTCAGTACTTC
NA	TRBV6-9	TRBJ2-5	NA	CASSYYGGKETQYF	TGTGCCAGCAGTTACTATGGGGGCAAAGAGACCCAGTACTTC
NA	TRBV7-9	TRBJ2-3	TRBD2	CASSPTPTSGRSDTQYF	TGTGCCAGCAGCCCCACCCCGACTAGCGGGAGATCGGATACGCAGTATTTT
NA	TRBV27	TRBJ2-7	NA	CASSFRGPYEQYF	TGTGCCAGCAGTTTCAGGGGACCCTACGAGCAGTACTTC
NA	TRBV7-2	TRBJ2-1	TRBD2	CASSKRLADYNEQFF	TGTGCCAGCAGCAAAAGACTAGCGGACTACAATGAGCAGTTCTTC
NA	TRBV6-5	TRBJ1-4	NA	CASSTEGGTNEKLFF	TGTGCCAGCAGTACCGAGGGGGGGACTAATGAAAAACTGTTTTTT
NA	TRBV11-2	TRBJ1-1	NA	CASSSLRGGNTEAFF	TGTGCCAGCAGCTCTCTAAGAGGGGGAAACACTGAAGCTTTCTTT
NA	TRBV10-3	TRBJ2-2	TRBD2	CAISYSGRAMDGELFF	TGTGCCATCAGTTATAGCGGGAGGGCCATGGACGGGGAGCTGTTTTTT
NA	TRBV27	TRBJ2-7	TRBD2	CASSLSVAGAQEQYF	TGTGCCAGCAGTTTATCGGTAGCGGGAGCCCAGGAGCAGTACTTC
NA	TRBV20-1	TRBJ2-3	NA	CSASSAGGTDTQYF	TGCAGTGCTAGTAGCGCCGGGGGCACAGATACGCAGTATTTT
NA	TRBV4-2	TRBJ2-2	NA	CASSQDPDTGELFF	TGTGCCAGCAGCCAAGATCCGGACACCGGGGAGCTGTTTTTT
NA	TRBV19	TRBJ1-5	NA	CASSMGRQSNQPQHF	TGTGCCAGTAGTATGGGGCGGCAAAGCAATCAGCCCCAGCATTTT
NA	TRBV11-2	TRBJ1-3	NA	CASSLDPGAGNTIYF	TGTGCCAGCAGCTTAGATCCAGGGGCTGGAAACACCATATATTTT